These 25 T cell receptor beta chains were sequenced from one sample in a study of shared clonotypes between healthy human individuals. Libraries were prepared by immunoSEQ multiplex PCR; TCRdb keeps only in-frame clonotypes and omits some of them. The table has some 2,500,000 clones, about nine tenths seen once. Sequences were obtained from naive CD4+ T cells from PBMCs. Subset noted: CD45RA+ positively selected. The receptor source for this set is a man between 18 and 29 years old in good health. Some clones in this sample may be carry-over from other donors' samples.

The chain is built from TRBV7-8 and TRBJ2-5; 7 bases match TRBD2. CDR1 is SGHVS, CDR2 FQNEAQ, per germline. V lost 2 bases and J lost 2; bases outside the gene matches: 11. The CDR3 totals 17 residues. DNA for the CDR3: TGTGCCAGCAGCTTATCTAGAGGGACTACCAGACAAGAGACCCAGTACTTC. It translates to CASSLSRGTTRQETQYF.

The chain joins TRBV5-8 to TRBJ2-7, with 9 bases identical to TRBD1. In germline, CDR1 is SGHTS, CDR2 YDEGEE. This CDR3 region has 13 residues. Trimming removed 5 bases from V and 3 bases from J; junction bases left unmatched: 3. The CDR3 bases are TGTGCCAGCAGGCCGGGACAGGGCTACGAGCAGTACTTC. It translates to CASRPGQGYEQYF.

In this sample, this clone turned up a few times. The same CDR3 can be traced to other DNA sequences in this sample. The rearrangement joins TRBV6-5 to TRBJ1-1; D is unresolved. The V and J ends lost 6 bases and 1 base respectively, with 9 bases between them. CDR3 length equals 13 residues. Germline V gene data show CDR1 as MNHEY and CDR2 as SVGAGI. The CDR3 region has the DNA TGTGCCAGCAGACGCACAGAGAACACTGAAGCTTTCTTT. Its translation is CASRRTENTEAFF.

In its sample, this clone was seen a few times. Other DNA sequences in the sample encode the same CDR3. In DNA form, the CDR3 reads TGCGCCAGCAGCTTGGATGGGACCACCGGGGAGCTGTTTTTT. This codes for CASSLDGTTGELFF. The chain uses TRBV5-1 and TRBJ2-2, with D perhaps assigned TRBD1 or TRBD2 (5 bases each). Trimming removed 0 bases at V and 4 bases at J, with 7 bases between. Looked up from germline, CDR1 is SGHRS and CDR2 is YFSETQ. CDR3 size: 14 residues.

The CDR3 bases are TGCAGCGCCGGTCAAGGGGGAGAAACAGATACGCAGTATTTT. Its translation: CSAGQGGETDTQYF. The V call is TRBV29-1, the J call TRBJ2-3; D perhaps matches TRBD1 (6 bases). The CDR3 has 14 residues. The germline V gene encodes CDR1 SQVTM and CDR2 ANQGSEA. Deletions cut 7 bases from V and 3 bases from J, with 17 bases between.

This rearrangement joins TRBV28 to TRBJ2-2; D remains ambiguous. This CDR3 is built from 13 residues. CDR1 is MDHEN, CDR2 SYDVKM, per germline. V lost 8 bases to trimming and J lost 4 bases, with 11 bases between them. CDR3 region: CASVSGITGELFF. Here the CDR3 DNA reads TGTGCCAGCGTCTCAGGAATCACCGGGGAGCTGTTTTTT.

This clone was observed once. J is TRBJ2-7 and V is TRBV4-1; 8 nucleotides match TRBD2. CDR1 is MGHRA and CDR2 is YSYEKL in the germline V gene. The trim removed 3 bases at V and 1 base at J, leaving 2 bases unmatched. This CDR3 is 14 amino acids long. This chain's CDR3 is CASSHGGGSYEQYF. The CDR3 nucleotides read TGCGCCAGCAGCCACGGCGGGGGGTCCTACGAGCAGTACTTC.

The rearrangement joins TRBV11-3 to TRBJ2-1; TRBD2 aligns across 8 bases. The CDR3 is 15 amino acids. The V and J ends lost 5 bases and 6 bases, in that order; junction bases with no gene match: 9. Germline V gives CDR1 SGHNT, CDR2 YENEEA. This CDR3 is CASSHPASGGNEQFF. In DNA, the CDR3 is TGTGCCAGCAGCCACCCCGCGAGCGGGGGCAATGAGCAGTTCTTC.

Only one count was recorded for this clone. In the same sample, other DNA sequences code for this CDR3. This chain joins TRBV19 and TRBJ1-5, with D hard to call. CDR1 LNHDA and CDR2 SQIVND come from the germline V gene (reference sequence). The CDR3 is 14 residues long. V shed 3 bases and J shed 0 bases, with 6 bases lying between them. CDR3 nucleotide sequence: TGTGCCAGTAGTATCCTGGGTAGCAATCAGCCCCAGCATTTT. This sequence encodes CASSILGSNQPQHF.

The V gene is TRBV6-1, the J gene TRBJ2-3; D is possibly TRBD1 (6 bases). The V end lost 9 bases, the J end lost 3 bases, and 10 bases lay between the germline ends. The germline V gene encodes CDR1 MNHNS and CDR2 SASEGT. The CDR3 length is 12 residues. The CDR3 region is CASTGMTDTQYF. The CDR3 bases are TGTGCCAGTACAGGGATGACAGATACGCAGTATTTT.

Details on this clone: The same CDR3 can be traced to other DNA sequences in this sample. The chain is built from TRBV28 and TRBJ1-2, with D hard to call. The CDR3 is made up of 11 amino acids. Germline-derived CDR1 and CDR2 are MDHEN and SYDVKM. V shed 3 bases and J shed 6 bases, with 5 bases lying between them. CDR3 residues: CASSFSDGYTF. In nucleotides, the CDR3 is TGTGCCAGCAGTTTTAGTGATGGCTACACCTTC.

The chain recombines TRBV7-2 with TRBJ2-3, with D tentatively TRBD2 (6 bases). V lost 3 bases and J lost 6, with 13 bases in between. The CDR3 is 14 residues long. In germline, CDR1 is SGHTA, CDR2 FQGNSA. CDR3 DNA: TGTGCCAGCAGCTTCGGGACTTGGTGGGATACGCAGTATTTT. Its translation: CASSFGTWWDTQYF.

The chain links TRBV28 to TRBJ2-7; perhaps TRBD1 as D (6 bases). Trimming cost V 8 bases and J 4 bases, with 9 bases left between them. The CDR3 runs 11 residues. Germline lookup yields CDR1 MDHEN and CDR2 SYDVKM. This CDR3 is CASGQPYEQYF. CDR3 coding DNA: TGTGCCAGCGGACAGCCGTACGAGCAGTACTTC.

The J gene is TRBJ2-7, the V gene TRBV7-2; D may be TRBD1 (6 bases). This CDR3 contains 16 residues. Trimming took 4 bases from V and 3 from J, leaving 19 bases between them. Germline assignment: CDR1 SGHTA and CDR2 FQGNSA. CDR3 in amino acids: CASSSGAGTALYEQYF. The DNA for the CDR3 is TGTGCCAGCAGCTCAGGGGCCGGGACGGCCCTCTACGAGCAGTACTTC.

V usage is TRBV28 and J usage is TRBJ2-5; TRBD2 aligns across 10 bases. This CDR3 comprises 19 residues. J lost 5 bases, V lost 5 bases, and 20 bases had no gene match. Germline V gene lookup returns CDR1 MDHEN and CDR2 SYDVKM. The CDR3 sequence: CASSPPPSLAGGSGETQYF. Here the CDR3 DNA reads TGTGCCAGCAGTCCTCCCCCATCGTTAGCGGGAGGATCGGGGGAGACCCAGTACTTC.

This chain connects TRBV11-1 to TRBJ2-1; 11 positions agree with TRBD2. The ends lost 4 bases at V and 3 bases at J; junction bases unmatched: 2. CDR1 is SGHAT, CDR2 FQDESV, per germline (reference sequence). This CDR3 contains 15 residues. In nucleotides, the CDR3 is TGTGCCAGCAGCTCCGGGACTAGCGGCTACAATGAGCAGTTCTTC. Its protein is CASSSGTSGYNEQFF.

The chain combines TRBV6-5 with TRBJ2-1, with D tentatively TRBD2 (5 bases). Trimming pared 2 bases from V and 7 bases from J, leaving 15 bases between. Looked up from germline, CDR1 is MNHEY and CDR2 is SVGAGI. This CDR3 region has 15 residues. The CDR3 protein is CASSYGVRAGNEQFF. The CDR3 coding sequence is TGTGCCAGCAGTTACGGGGTGAGGGCTGGGAATGAGCAGTTCTTC.

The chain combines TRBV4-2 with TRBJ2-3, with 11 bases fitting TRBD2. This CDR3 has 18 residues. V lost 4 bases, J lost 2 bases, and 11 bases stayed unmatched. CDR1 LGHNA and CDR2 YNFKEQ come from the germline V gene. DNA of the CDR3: TGTGCCAGCAGCCTAGTCCCACTAGCGGGAGAAGCCACAGATACGCAGTATTTT. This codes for CASSLVPLAGEATDTQYF.

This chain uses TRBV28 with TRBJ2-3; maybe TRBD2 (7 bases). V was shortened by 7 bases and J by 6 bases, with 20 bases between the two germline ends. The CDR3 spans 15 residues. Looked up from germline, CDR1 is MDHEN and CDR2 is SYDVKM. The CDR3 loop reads CASTRGAYQGDTQYF. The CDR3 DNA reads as TGTGCCAGCACCCGGGGGGCCTACCAGGGGGATACGCAGTATTTT.

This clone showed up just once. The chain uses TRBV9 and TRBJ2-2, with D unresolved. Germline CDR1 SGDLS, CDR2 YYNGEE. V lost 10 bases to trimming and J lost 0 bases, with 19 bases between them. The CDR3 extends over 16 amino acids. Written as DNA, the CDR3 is TGTGCCGAATTGAGCTGGTCCCCGACGAACACCGGGGAGCTGTTTTTT. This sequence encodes CAELSWSPTNTGELFF.

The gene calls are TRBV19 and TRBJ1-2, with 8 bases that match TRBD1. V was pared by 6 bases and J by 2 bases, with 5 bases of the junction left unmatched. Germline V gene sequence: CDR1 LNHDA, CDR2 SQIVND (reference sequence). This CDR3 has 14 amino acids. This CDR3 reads CASRTGDVNYGYTF. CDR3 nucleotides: TGTGCCAGTAGGACAGGGGACGTCAACTATGGCTACACCTTC.

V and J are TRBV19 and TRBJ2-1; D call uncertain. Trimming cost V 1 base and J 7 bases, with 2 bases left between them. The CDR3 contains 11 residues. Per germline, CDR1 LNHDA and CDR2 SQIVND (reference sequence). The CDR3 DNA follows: TGTGCCAGTAGTATAGTGAATGAGCAGTTCTTC. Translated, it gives CASSIVNEQFF.

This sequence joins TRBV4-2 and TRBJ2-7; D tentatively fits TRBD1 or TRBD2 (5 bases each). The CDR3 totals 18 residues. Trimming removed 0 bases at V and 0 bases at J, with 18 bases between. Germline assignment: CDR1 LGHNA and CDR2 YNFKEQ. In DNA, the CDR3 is TGTGCCAGCAGCCAAGAGACCCCACTCCCGGGACGCTCCTACGAGCAGTACTTC. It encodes CASSQETPLPGRSYEQYF.

CDR3 protein: CASSVATLNEQFF. CDR3 DNA: TGTGCCAGCAGCGTAGCGACTCTCAATGAGCAGTTCTTC. The chain recombines TRBV9 with TRBJ2-1; D gene uncertain. This CDR3 comprises 13 residues. Germline V gene data show CDR1 as SGDLS and CDR2 as YYNGEE. V lost 0 bases and J 6 bases, leaving 7 bases between the germline ends.

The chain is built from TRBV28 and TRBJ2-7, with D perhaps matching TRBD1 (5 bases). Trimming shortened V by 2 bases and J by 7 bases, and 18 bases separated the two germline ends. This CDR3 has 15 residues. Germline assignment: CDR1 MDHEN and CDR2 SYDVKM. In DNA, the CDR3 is TGTGCCAGCAGTTTAACCAGGGTATGGGTAGGAGAGCAGTACTTC. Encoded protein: CASSLTRVWVGEQYF. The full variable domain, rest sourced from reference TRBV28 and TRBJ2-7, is DVKVTQSSRYLVKRTGEKVFLECVQDMDHENMFWYRQDPGLGLRLIYFSYDVKMKEKGDIPEGYSVSREKKERFSLILESASTNQTSMYLCASSLTRVWVGEQYFGPGTRLTVT.